Ten or more counts support the clone carrying this TCR beta chain. Its antigen is unknown. Germline CDR1 and CDR2: MNHEY and SVGEGT. The germline V and J ends were trimmed by 6 bases and 1 base, with 7 bases remaining between them. CDR3 length equals 12 residues. This specimen belongs to a study of blood T cells in healthy people across ages. Study summary: About one barcoded beta molecule per two T cells came from capture by template switching.

With a J-beta primer mix and a sample-barcoded 5' primer, a second PCR ran 7 to 11 cycles. TCRdb re-derived calls from the 5' RACE reads in MiXCR, one entry per CDR3 protein. This sample has 700,000 to 1,000,000 distinct CDR3 sequences, with roughly 44% found just once. Points from the study as a whole: While age rose, TCR beta diversity per million T cells dropped in a roughly linear way. A strong correlation was seen between TCR beta diversity and naive T cell percentage.

The people who gave samples were healthy Caucasians from Russia, aged roughly 6 to 100. The genes are TRBV6-2 or TRBV6-3 and TRBJ2-7; no reliable D call. Sequencing input: blood. This clonotype was obtained from a man in his 60s in good health. The CDR3 is CASSGRSYEQYF. DNA for the CDR3: TGTGCCAGCAGCGGACGGTCCTACGAGCAGTACTTC.